These 12 T cell receptor beta chains were all obtained from the same sample, sequenced in a study of cytomegalovirus exposure and HLA in healthy donors (dated by TCRdb to about 2017). Libraries were prepared through the immunoSEQ multiplex PCR assay. For the multiplex PCR, a mixture combining 60 forward primers for TCR Vbeta segments and 13 reverse primers for TCR Jbeta segments was used. As stored in TCRdb, this immuneACCESS dataset retains in-frame rearrangements with V and J assigned. A fraction of the clones does not appear; measured against another copy, unresolved V genes explain less than half of the discrepancy, and the remainder lacks a known reason. This sample comprises 210,000 or so clones, 75% to 80% of them detected only once. The ten largest make up around 1.8% of the sample. The sample was PBMCs. The receptors originated from a man aged 18 to 29 in good health and CMV-seronegative.

This rearrangement joins TRBV5-1 to TRBJ1-1; 7 nucleotides line up with TRBD1. This CDR3 region has 15 residues. The germline CDR1 and CDR2 sequences are SGHRS and YFSETQ. The V gene end was trimmed by 4 bases and the J gene end by 1 base; junction bases not matched to a gene: 7. Here the CDR3 reads CASSATGNANTEAFF. In nucleotides, the CDR3 is TGCGCCAGCAGCGCGACAGGGAACGCGAACACTGAAGCTTTCTTT.

The chain combines TRBV27 with TRBJ2-5, with 7 bases aligning to TRBD2. V trimming: 4 bases; J trimming: 5 bases; junction bases outside the gene matches: 7. The V gene's germline CDR1 is MNHEY and CDR2 SMNVEV (reference sequence). CDR3 size: 14 residues. Here the CDR3 reads CASSYSGGRETQYF. The DNA of the CDR3 is TGTGCCAGCAGTTACTCGGGGGGACGGGAGACCCAGTACTTC.

The rearrangement joins TRBV6-5 to TRBJ2-7; TRBD1 might be the D (5 bases). Looked up from germline, CDR1 is MNHEY and CDR2 is SVGAGI. Trimming removed 6 bases from V and 2 bases from J, with 11 bases in between. The CDR3 runs to 13 residues. CDR3 sequence (DNA): TGTGCCAGCAGAGACAGTACTACCTACGAGCAGTACTTC. This codes for CASRDSTTYEQYF.

The rearrangement links TRBV18 to TRBJ2-7; TRBD2 is a possible D gene (6 bases). Germline CDR1 reads KGHSH; CDR2 reads LQKENI. Trimming pared 2 bases from V and 5 bases from J, leaving 10 bases between. This CDR3 is 13 amino acids long. CDR3: CASSPGGIHEQYF. The CDR3 DNA sequence: TGTGCCAGCTCACCAGGAGGGATCCACGAGCAGTACTTC.

The chain couples TRBV9 to TRBJ2-2, with D unclear. The CDR3 runs 14 residues. Germline V gives CDR1 SGDLS, CDR2 YYNGEE. The V and J ends lost 0 bases and 6 bases respectively, with 9 bases between them. In nucleotides, the CDR3 is TGTGCCAGCAGCGTAGCTTCCGGGTCCGGGGAGCTGTTTTTT. Translated: CASSVASGSGELFF. The whole variable domain, remainder taken from reference TRBV9 and TRBJ2-2, is DSGVTQTPKHLITATGQRVTLRCSPRSGDLSVYWYQQSLDQGLQFLIQYYNGEERAKGNILERFSAQQFPDLHSELNLSSLELGDSALYFCASSVASGSGELFFGEGSRLTVL.

This clone was detected a few times. The genes are TRBV30 and TRBJ1-1, with TRBD1 as a possible D gene (5 bases). CDR3 length: 13 residues. CDR1 GTSNPN and CDR2 SVGIG come from the germline V gene (reference sequence). Between the trimmed V and J ends, which lost 7 bases and 12 bases, there was a span of 24 bases. The CDR3 DNA sequence: TGTGCCTCTATCTTAGGGGCTTATTTCGAAACTTTCTTT. As protein: CASILGAYFETFF.

The chain joins TRBV19 to TRBJ2-2, with 8 bases matching TRBD1. CDR3 length: 13 residues. Germline V gives CDR1 LNHDA, CDR2 SQIVND (reference sequence). With 11 bases clipped from V and 7 bases from J, the junction kept 9 bases outside the gene matches. The CDR3 spells CAGQTGTGGELFF. CDR3 DNA: TGTGCCGGCCAGACAGGGACAGGCGGGGAGCTGTTTTTT. Full variable domain (remainder filled in from reference TRBV19 and TRBJ2-2): DGGITQSPKYLFRKEGQNVTLSCEQNLNHDAMYWYRQDPGQGLRLIYYSQIVNDFQKGDIAEGYSVSREKKESFPLTVTSAQKNPTAFYLCAGQTGTGGELFFGEGSRLTVL.

The sample holds a few counts of this clone. The chain joins TRBV6-1 to TRBJ1-4, with D possibly being TRBD1 (6 bases). The CDR3 consists of 15 residues. CDR1 MNHNS and CDR2 SASEGT come from the germline V gene. V gave up 5 bases and J gave up 8 bases, with 18 bases separating them. The CDR3 DNA is TGTGCCAGCAGTTCCCGTTCAGGGGCAGGAGAAAAACTGTTTTTT. It codes for CASSSRSGAGEKLFF.

This chain connects TRBV15 to TRBJ2-1, with 10 nucleotides matching TRBD2. Trimming took 3 bases from V and 7 from J; bases not matched to a gene: 6. Germline V gene sequence: CDR1 LNHNV, CDR2 YYDKDF (reference sequence). The CDR3 totals 15 residues. In DNA form, the CDR3 reads TGTGCCACCAGCAGTTCTAGCGGGAGTTGGAATGAGCAGTTCTTC. As protein: CATSSSSGSWNEQFF.

This chain joins TRBV28 and TRBJ2-7, with 8 bases identical to TRBD1. Germline V CDR1 and CDR2: MDHEN, SYDVKM. This CDR3 has 18 residues. The V gene end was trimmed by 4 bases and the J gene end by 3 bases; junction bases not matched to a gene: 17. The CDR3 protein is CASSYLTTGTGRFYEQYF. The CDR3 DNA sequence: TGTGCCAGCAGTTACCTTACAACCGGGACAGGAAGATTCTACGAGCAGTACTTC. The full variable domain, rest sourced from reference TRBV28 and TRBJ2-7, is DVKVTQSSRYLVKRTGEKVFLECVQDMDHENMFWYRQDPGLGLRLIYFSYDVKMKEKGDIPEGYSVSREKKERFSLILESASTNQTSMYLCASSYLTTGTGRFYEQYFGPGTRLTVT.

This clone was picked up a small number of times. This chain joins TRBV19 and TRBJ2-7; 7 nucleotides agree with TRBD2. V trimming: 5 bases; J trimming: 7 bases; junction bases outside the gene matches: 11. The CDR3 contains 14 residues. The germline gives CDR1 LNHDA, CDR2 SQIVND (reference sequence). The CDR3 nucleotides are TGTGCCAGTAGTCAGTCGGGGCAGGGAGGGGAGCAGTACTTC. The encoded protein is CASSQSGQGGEQYF. Together with reference TRBV19 and TRBJ2-7, the CDR3 gives the full variable domain: DGGITQSPKYLFRKEGQNVTLSCEQNLNHDAMYWYRQDPGQGLRLIYYSQIVNDFQKGDIAEGYSVSREKKESFPLTVTSAQKNPTAFYLCASSQSGQGGEQYFGPGTRLTVT.

In this sample, this clone turned up a few times. The chain couples TRBV5-5 to TRBJ2-7, with D perhaps TRBD2 (6 bases). Trimming removed 2 bases from V and 6 bases from J, with 18 bases in between. This CDR3 is 15 amino acids long. Germline V gene sequence: CDR1 SGHKS, CDR2 YYEKEE (reference sequence). CDR3: CASSFQLGTGAEQYF. For the CDR3, the DNA is TGTGCCAGCAGCTTTCAGTTAGGGACTGGCGCCGAGCAGTACTTC.